Included here is one TCR beta chain sequence, with context. The data stem from a study of CD8 T cells in Susac syndrome. It was with random hexamers that roughly 0.5 to 1 ug RNA was reverse transcribed. One entry per CDR3 protein, called by TCRdb with MiXCR from the immunoSEQ multiplex PCR reads. The table includes some 150,000 distinct CDR3 sequences, 85% to 95% detected once. Germline values: CDR1 MNHEY, CDR2 SMNVEV (reference sequence). V was pared by 5 bases and J by 3 bases, with 17 bases between. The CDR3 sequence is 15 residues long. The sequenced material came from CD8+ T cells from PBMCs. The rearrangement joins TRBV27 to TRBJ2-7; D is perhaps TRBD1 or TRBD2 (7 bases each). The clonotype comes from a human donor with multiple sclerosis. This CDR3 reads CASSPPQGEGYEQYF. CDR3 nucleotides: TGTGCCAGCAGTCCGCCCCAGGGGGAGGGCTACGAGCAGTACTTC.